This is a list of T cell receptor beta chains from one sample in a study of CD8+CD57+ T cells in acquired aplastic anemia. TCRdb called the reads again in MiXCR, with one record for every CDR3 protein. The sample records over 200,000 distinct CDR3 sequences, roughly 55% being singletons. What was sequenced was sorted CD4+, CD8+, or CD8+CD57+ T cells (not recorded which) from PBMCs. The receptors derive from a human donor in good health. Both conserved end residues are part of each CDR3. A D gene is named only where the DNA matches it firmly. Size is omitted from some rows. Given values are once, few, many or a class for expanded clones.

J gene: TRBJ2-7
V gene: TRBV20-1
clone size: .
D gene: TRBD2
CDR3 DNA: TGCAGTGCTTGGACTAGTCAGAGCTCCTACGAGCAGTACTTC
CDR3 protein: CSAWTSQSSYEQYF

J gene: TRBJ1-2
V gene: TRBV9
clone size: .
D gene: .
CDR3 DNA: TGTGCCAGCAGCGTTAATGGGGGTTTCCTCTATGGCTACACCTTC
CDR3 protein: CASSVNGGFLYGYTF

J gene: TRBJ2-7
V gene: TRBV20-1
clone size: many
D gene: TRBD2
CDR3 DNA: TGCAGTGCTAGAGATCGGTCGAGCGGGAATCCCTTC
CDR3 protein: CSARDRSSGNPF

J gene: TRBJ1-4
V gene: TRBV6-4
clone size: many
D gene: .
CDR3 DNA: TGTGCCAGCCTCAGACGGGGGGGGCGCGAAAAACTGTTTTTT
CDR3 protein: CASLRRGGREKLFF

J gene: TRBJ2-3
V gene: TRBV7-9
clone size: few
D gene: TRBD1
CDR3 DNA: TGTGCCAGCAGCTTAGCTCCAGCCGGGACAGGGACGCAGTATTTT
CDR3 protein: CASSLAPAGTGTQYF

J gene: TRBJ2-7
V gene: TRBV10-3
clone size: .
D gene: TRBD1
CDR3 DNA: TGTGCCATCAGTGTTGGGACAGGGAACGAGCAGTACTTC
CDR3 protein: CAISVGTGNEQYF

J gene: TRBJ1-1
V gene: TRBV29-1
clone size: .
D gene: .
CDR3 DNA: TGCAGCGTCGCGGGACTAGCGGGGACTGAAGCTTTCTTT
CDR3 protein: CSVAGLAGTEAFF

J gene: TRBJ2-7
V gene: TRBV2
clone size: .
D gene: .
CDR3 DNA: TGTGCCAGCAGTGAAGCCCAGGACAACGTCTACGAGCAGTACTTC
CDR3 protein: CASSEAQDNVYEQYF

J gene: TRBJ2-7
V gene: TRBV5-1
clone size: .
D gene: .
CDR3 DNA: TGCGCCAGCACCCCGGACAGCATCTCCTACGAGCAGTACTTC
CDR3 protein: CASTPDSISYEQYF

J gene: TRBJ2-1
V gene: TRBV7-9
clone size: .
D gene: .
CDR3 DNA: TGTGCCAGCAGTCCGACTCCAGGGAATGAGCAGTTCTTC
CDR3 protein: CASSPTPGNEQFF

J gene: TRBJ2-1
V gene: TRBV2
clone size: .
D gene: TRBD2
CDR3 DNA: TGTGCCAGCACCAACGGGAGGTGGGGTGAGCAGTTCTTC
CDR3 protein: CASTNGRWGEQFF

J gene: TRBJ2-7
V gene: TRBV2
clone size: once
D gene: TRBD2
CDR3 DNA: TGTGCCAGCAGCCGCAGCGGGGGCTCCTACGAGCAGTACTTC
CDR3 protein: CASSRSGGSYEQYF

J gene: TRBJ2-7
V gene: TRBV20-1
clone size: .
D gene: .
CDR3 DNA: TGCAGTGCTAGGGTAGACTACGAGCAGTACTTC
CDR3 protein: CSARVDYEQYF

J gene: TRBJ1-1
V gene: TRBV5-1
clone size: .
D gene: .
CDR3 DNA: TGTGCCAGCAGCTTCCATGGCTTCGGCACTGAAGCTTTCTTT
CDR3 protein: CASSFHGFGTEAFF

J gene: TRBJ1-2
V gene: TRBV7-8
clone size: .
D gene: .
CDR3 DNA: TGTGCCAGCAGCTTAGACCAGGGTGGCTACACCTTC
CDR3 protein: CASSLDQGGYTF

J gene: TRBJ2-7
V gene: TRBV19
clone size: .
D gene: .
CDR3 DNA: TGTGCCAGACCGACCGGGCCCACAGACGAGCAGTACTTC
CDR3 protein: CARPTGPTDEQYF

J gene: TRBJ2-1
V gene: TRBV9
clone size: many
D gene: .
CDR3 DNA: TGTGCCAGCAGCGTAGAAGAGAATGAGCAGTTCTTC
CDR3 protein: CASSVEENEQFF

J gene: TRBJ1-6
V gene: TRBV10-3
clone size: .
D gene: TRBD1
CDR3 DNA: TGTGCCATCAGGCCAGACAGGGGAAATTCACCCCTCCACTTT
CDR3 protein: CAIRPDRGNSPLHF

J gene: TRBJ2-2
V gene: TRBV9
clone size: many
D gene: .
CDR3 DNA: TGTGCCAGCAAAGGGCCGAACACCGGGGAGCTGTTTTTT
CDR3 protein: CASKGPNTGELFF

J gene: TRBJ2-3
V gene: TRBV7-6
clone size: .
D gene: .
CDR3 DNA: TGTGCCAGCAGCTTAGAGAGGTTT
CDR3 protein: CASSLERF

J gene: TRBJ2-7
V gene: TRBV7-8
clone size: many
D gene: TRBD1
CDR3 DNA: TGTGCCAGCAGCTTATGGACAGGATCCTACGAGCAGTACTTC
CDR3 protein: CASSLWTGSYEQYF

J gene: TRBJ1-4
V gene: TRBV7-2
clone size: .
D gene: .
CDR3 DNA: TGTGCCAGCAGTTCCACCAGGGAAAAACTGTTTTTT
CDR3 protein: CASSSTREKLFF

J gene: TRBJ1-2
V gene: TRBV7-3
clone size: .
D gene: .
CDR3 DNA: TGTGCCAGCAGCTTGGGCCCAGGGGATGGCTACACCTTC
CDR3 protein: CASSLGPGDGYTF

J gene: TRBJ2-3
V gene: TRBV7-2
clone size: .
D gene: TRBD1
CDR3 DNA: TGTGCCAGCAGCGTGGGACAGTCTACGCAGTATTTT
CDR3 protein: CASSVGQSTQYF

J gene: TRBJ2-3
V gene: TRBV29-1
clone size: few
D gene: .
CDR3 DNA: TGCAGCGTTGAGTCGGGGGTTGCCACAGATACGCAGTATTTT
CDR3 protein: CSVESGVATDTQYF

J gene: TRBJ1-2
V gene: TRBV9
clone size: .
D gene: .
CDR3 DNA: TGTGCCAGCAGCGGGAGCTCCTATGGCTACACCTTC
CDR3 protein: CASSGSSYGYTF

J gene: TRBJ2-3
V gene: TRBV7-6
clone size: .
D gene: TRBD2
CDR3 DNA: TGTGCCAGCAGCTTAGCGCTAGCGGGAGCCGATACGCAGTATTTT
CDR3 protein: CASSLALAGADTQYF

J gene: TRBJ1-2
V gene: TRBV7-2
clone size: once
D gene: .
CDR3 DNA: TGTGCCAGCAGCCAAGATGCGGATTGGTCGGATGGCTACACCTTC
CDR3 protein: CASSQDADWSDGYTF

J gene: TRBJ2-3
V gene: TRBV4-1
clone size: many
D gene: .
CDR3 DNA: TGCGCCAGCAGCCAAGCGGCCGCTAACACTGATACGCAGTATTTT
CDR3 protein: CASSQAAANTDTQYF

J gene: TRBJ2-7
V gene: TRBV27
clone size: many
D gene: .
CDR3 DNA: TGTGCCAGCAGTTTATCGGCAGGGTCCTACGAGCAGTACTTC
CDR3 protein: CASSLSAGSYEQYF

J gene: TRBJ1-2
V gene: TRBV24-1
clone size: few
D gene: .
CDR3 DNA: TGTGCCACCAGTGACCCCACGGCGGAGACCTATGGCTACACCTTC
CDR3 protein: CATSDPTAETYGYTF

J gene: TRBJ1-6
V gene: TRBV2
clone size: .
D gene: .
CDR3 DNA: TGTGCCAGCAATGAACAGGGAGGATCTTCACCCCTCCACTTT
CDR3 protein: CASNEQGGSSPLHF

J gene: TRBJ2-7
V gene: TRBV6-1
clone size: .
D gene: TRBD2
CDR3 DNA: TGTGCCAGCAGTGAAAGGAAGTGGGACTACAGCGGCTCCTACGAGCAGTACTTC
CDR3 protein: CASSERKWDYSGSYEQYF

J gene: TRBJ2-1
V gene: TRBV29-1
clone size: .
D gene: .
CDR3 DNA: TGCAGCGTGGTACCCTCCCTAGCGCCGGAGCAGTTCTTC
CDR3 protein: CSVVPSLAPEQFF

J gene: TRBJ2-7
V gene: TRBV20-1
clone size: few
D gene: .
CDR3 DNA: TGCAGTGCTAGCACCATACAGCCCTACGAGCAGTACTTC
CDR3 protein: CSASTIQPYEQYF

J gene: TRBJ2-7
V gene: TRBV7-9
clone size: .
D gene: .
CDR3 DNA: TGTGCCAGCAGCTTATGGTGGCGAGACGGGACGGGTAACATTCGGTACGAGCAGTACTTC
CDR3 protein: CASSLWWRDGTGNIRYEQYF

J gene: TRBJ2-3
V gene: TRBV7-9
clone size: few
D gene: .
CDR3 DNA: TGTGCCAGCAGACTAGCTAGGTTGGCAACAGATACGCAGTATTTT
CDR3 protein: CASRLARLATDTQYF

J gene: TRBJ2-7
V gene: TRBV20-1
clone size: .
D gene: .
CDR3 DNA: TGCAGTGCTTGGGGGGGGGCTAGCGGAAACTACGAGCAGTACTTC
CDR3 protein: CSAWGGASGNYEQYF

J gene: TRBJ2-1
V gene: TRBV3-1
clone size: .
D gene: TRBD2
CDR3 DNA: TGTGCCAGCAGCACACTAGCGGGAGGGCTCAATGAGCAGTTCTTC
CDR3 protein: CASSTLAGGLNEQFF

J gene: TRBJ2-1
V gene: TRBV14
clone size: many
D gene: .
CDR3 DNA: TGTGCCAGCAGCCCGGGGTTTGGAGGGTCTTACAATGAGCAGTTCTTC
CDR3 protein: CASSPGFGGSYNEQFF